The entry that follows covers one TCR beta chain sequence. What antigen it recognizes has not been identified. The input lacks base qualities; no much larger clone sits a single base away. Ficoll-Paque density gradient centrifugation was used to isolate PBMCs. Reading the germline V gene (reference sequence) gives CDR1 LGHDT and CDR2 YNNKEL. V and J are truncated by 3 bases and 1 base respectively, leaving an intervening sequence of 15 bases. The CDR3, cysteine through phenylalanine, is 16 amino acids long. The DNA shown is the 48-base CDR3, in frame from base 1. The source of the sample is a study of T-cell memory formation after mild COVID-19 (dated by TCRdb to the early 2020s). Concerning the study at large: Most TCR sequence clusters were specific to one of the two donors. In a couple of donors, T-cell clones that expanded and contracted after mild COVID-19 were tracked by sequencing TCRalpha and TCRbeta repertoires over time. The cohort was made up of two young adult volunteers, one female and one male, who were previously healthy. Paper-wide results and their limitations: Whether the second-wave clones peaking on day 37 were SARS-CoV-2 specific was not confirmed. The detection of some responding clones in pre-infection memory suggests that pre-existing cross-reactive memory T cells joined the SARS-CoV-2 response. Contracting CD4+ clones appeared mostly in the CM and EM memory subsets, whereas CD8+ clones were enriched in EMRA. Clones that contracted from day 15 to 85 showed balanced CD4/CD8 phenotypes, whereas a second wave of clones that expanded from day 15 to 37 leaned towards CD4+. The study covered only a couple of mild cases, and larger cohorts including severe cases with pre-infection samples were considered necessary.

Data came from an Illumina NovaSeq 6000. TCRalpha and TCRbeta cDNA libraries were built by 5'RACE with constant-segment primers, adding sample barcodes and unique molecular identifiers. RNA was extracted from every sample with Trizol reagent. Amplification of the libraries took two PCR steps, and the second step added a second sample barcode plus Illumina TruSeq adapters. The libraries were sequenced on an Illumina NovaSeq using 2 x 150 bp paired-end reads. For the original study's pipeline: The reads were demultiplexed and collapsed into UMI-guided consensus sequences using migec v1.2.7. Using mixcr v2.1.11, UMI consensuses were aligned to TRA and TRB V and J templates and then assembled into clonotypes. Clonotypes were classified as expanded or contracted when called significant by both edgeR and NoisET, with noise models trained on biological replicates. edgeR calls used a false discovery rate-adjusted p below 0.01 and a log2 fold-change threshold of 1. As an exploratory analysis of dynamics, PCA with hierarchical clustering was applied to max-normalized trajectories of the 1000 most abundant clonotypes. Each responding clone was given a CD4 or CD8 phenotype based on the CD4+ and CD8+ repertoires, which had been sequenced separately. The public reads were quality trimmed at Q25 with fastp and then assembled into clones with MiXCR by TCRdb, keeping productive beta chains. Every CDR3 protein is listed once, alongside the most common genes and DNA of its rows. V and J calls and clone size were set by TCRdb, not the authors. This sample comprises hundreds of thousands of distinct CDR3 sequences, 20% of them detected only once. About an eighth of the sample is held by the ten biggest clonotypes.

The rearranged segments are TRBV3-1 and TRBJ1-2; 5 matching bases give a weak D call of TRBD1. The sequenced sample consisted of PBMCs or a T cell subset sorted from them (not recorded which). The clonotype was recovered from an adult woman who had mild COVID-19 (a few samples of this study predate the infection). The sample titles of this study are shuffled in the database, so cell type and time point are left out; the donor was told from shared clones. The nucleotide sequence is given as TGTGCCAGCAGCCAGCCTACGATACAGGATAACTATGGCTACACCTTC. Translated, it reads CASSQPTIQDNYGYTF.